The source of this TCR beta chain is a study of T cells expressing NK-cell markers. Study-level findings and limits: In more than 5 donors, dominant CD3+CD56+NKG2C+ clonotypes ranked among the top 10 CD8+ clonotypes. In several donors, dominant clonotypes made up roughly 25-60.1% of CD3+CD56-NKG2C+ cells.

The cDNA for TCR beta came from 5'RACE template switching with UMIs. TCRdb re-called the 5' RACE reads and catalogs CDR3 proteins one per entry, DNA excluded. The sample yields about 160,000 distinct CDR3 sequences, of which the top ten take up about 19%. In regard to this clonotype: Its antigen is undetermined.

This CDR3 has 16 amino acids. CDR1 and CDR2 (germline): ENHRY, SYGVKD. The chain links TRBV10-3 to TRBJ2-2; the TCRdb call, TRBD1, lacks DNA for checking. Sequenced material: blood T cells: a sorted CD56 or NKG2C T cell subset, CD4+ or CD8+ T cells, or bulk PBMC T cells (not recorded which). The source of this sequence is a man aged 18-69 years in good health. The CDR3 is CAISRPGQGANGELFF.